The sequence of this T cell receptor (beta chain) was determined in a study of blood T cells in healthy people across ages. Overall study results and limits: One million T cells yielded diversity estimates that were considered underestimates.

The CDR3 is 16 residues long. This clonotype was counted only a few times. Antigen unknown. With a J-beta primer mix and a sample-barcoded 5' primer, a second PCR ran 7 to 11 cycles. A single record per CDR3 protein comes from TCRdb applying MiXCR to the 5' RACE reads. This sample has around 650,000 distinct CDR3 sequences; 32% occur once, and the top ten carry 15% to 19%. This clonotype was sampled from a woman of 80 years or more in good health. The material sequenced was blood. The chain has TRBV21-1 and TRBJ1-5. TRBV21-1 is noted as a pseudogene. The CDR3 DNA sequence: TGTGCCAGCAGCAAAAAGTGGAGGACCCTTAATCAGCCCCAGCATTTT. Translating gives CASSKKWRTLNQPQHF.